This TCR beta chain was profiled in a study of T cell repertoires in aging, cancer and after chemotherapy. About the study: About 8.8 million TCR reads made up the full dataset. Study-wide results and limits: In cancer patients, declining TCR diversity with age involved lost richness and lost evenness.

Peripheral blood genomic DNA, not sorted cells or RNA, was the template. Multiplex touch-down PCR with TRB-A/B primers amplified rearranged V-D-J TRB sequences. TCRdb fed the multiplex PCR reads into MiXCR, producing one record per CDR3 protein. The sample yields about 12,000 distinct CDR3 sequences, approximately 30% seen once. Remarks on this clonotype: The antigen is not known.

CDR3 length: 13 residues. Germline V gives CDR1 DFQATT, CDR2 SNEGSKA (reference sequence). V lost 0 bases to trimming and J lost 7 bases, with 10 bases between them. The clonotype originates from a human donor in good health. The donor label of this sample is uncertain. The rearrangement uses TRBV20-1 and TRBJ1-5; D unresolved. Material: blood. The CDR3 loop reads CSARETEWQPQHF. CDR3 bases: TGCAGTGCTAGAGAAACGGAATGGCAGCCCCAGCATTTT.